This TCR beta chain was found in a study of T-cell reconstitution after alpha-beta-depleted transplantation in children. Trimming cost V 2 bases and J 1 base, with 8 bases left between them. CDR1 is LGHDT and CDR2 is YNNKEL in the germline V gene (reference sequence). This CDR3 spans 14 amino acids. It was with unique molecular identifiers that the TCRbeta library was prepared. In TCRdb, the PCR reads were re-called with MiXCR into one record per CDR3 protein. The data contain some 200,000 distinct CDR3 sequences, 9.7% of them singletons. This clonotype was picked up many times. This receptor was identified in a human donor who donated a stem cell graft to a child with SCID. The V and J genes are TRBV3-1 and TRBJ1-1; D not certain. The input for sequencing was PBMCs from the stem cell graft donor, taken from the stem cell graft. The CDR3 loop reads CASSQIPGNTEAFF. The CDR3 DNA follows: TGTGCCAGCAGCCAAATCCCTGGGAACACTGAAGCTTTCTTT.